The present TCR beta chain was sequenced within a study of cytomegalovirus exposure and HLA in healthy donors. PCR primers comprised 60 Vbeta and 13 Jbeta primers. Here immunoSEQ multiplex PCR was the method, and the copy in TCRdb shows in-frame clones only, minus some. Recorded for this sample: roughly 88,000 clones. In germline, CDR1 is MGHDK, CDR2 SYGVNS. Trimming stripped 4 bases from V and 9 bases from J, with 10 bases between. The CDR3 is made up of 12 amino acids. The J gene is TRBJ1-5, the V gene TRBV25-1, with D perhaps TRBD1 (5 bases). Source material: PBMCs. The TCR was taken from a man aged 45-65 years in good health and CMV-seropositive. The CDR3 here is CASSVGGGPQHF. The DNA for the CDR3 is TGTGCCAGCAGTGTCGGGGGTGGGCCCCAGCATTTT.